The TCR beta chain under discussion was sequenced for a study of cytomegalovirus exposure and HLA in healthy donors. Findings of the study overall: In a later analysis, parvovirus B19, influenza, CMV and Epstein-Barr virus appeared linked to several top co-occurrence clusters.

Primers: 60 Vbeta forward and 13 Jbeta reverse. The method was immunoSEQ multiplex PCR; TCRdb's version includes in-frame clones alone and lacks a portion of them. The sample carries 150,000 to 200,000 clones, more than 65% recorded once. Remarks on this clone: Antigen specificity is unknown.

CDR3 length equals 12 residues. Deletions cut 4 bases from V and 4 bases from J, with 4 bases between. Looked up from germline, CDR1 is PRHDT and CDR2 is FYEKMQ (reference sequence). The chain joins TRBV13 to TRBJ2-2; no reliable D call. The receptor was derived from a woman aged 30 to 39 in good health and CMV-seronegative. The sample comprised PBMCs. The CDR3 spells CASSSCTGELFF. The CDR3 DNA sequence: TGTGCCAGCAGCTCCTGCACCGGGGAGCTGTTTTTT.